These 15 T cell receptor beta chains originate from one sample sequenced in a study of blood T cell repertoires in COVID-19. Generated by immunoSEQ multiplex PCR, the TCRdb table keeps only in-frame clones and is missing some. The sample has a few hundred thousand clones, around 89% seen once. Sequenced sample: PBMCs or T cells enriched from blood (not recorded which). These receptors originate from a woman between 18 and 30 years old who had recovered from COVID-19.

This chain connects TRBV5-6 to TRBJ2-5, with TRBD1 matching over 8 bases. The germline gives CDR1 SGHDT, CDR2 YYEEEE. Trimming removed 1 base from V and 5 bases from J; junction bases left unmatched: 10. This CDR3 contains 16 residues. CDR3 DNA: TGTGCCAGCAGCTTGCCCGGGACAGGATTGGGGGAGACCCAGTACTTC. Translated: CASSLPGTGLGETQYF.

This rearrangement joins TRBV4-1 to TRBJ2-1; TRBD1 is a possible D gene (5 bases). The CDR3 extends over 12 amino acids. CDR1 and CDR2 (germline): MGHRA, YSYEKL. Trimming left V 4 bases short and J 13 bases short, with 14 bases between. CDR3 sequence: CASSPDSFHQFF. The CDR3 region has the DNA TGCGCCAGCAGCCCCGACAGTTTTCACCAGTTCTTC.

V is TRBV7-2 and J is TRBJ2-7; 8 positions match TRBD1. The trim removed 2 bases at V and 1 base at J, leaving 7 bases unmatched. The CDR3 covers 16 residues. Looked up from germline, CDR1 is SGHTA and CDR2 is FQGNSA. The chain's CDR3 is CASSLPSTGDSYEQYF. Here the CDR3 DNA reads TGTGCCAGCAGCTTACCTTCGACAGGGGATTCCTACGAGCAGTACTTC. Filled out from reference TRBV7-2 and TRBJ2-7, the complete variable domain reads GAGVSQSPSNKVTEKGKDVELRCDPISGHTALYWYRQSLGQGLEFLIYFQGNSAPDKSGLPSDRFSAERTGGSVSTLTIQRTQQEDSAVYLCASSLPSTGDSYEQYFGPGTRLTVT.

The CDR3 loop reads CASSFGGETYNEQFF. The CDR3 DNA is TGTGCCAGCAGCTTTGGCGGTGAAACCTACAATGAGCAGTTCTTC. The gene calls are TRBV5-4 and TRBJ2-1; D is uncertain. In germline, CDR1 is SGHNT, CDR2 YYREEE (reference sequence). Trimming stripped 2 bases from V and 2 bases from J, with 11 bases between. The CDR3 is made up of 15 amino acids.

V gene TRBV24-1 combines with J gene TRBJ2-7; weak D call: TRBD1 (6 bases). Germline V gives CDR1 KGHDR, CDR2 SFDVKD. The length of the CDR3 is 15 residues. V dropped 4 bases and J dropped 3 bases, with 15 bases sitting between them. CDR3 loop: CATSDAGTPHYEQYF. DNA of the CDR3: TGTGCCACCAGTGACGCCGGGACACCCCACTACGAGCAGTACTTC.

The chain combines TRBV5-1 with TRBJ2-7; TRBD1 agrees at 7 bases. Germline assignment: CDR1 SGHRS and CDR2 YFSETQ. The CDR3 runs 15 residues. V lost 4 bases to trimming and J lost 2 bases; unmatched junction nucleotides: 9. CDR3 DNA sequence: TGCGCCAGCAGCCCGAGACAGGGACCTACCTACGAGCAGTACTTC. Protein sequence: CASSPRQGPTYEQYF.

On this clone itself: An end of the junction does not agree with germline; a read error may underlie this. This chain uses TRBV7-2 with TRBJ1-1; weak D call: TRBD1 (5 bases). CDR1 SGHTA and CDR2 FQGNSA come from the germline V gene. The CDR3 spans 14 residues. CDR3 protein: CASSLWGSNPEAFF. The CDR3 nucleotides read TGTGCCAGCAGCTTATGGGGCTCTAACCCTGAGGCTTTCTTT.

This rearrangement joins TRBV7-3 to TRBJ1-1, with 8 bases matching TRBD1. CDR1 is SGHTA, CDR2 FQGTGA, per germline. CDR3 size: 15 residues. Losses at the gene ends were 4 bases for V and 1 base for J; bases not matched to a gene: 5. The CDR3 DNA reads TGTGCCAGCAGCTGGACAGGGAGCCGGAACACTGAAGCTTTCTTT. Protein: CASSWTGSRNTEAFF.

The chain combines TRBV7-9 with TRBJ1-2; no firm D call. The V end lost 5 bases, the J end lost 8 bases, and 18 bases lay between the germline ends. Germline V gene sequence: CDR1 SEHNR, CDR2 FQNEAQ (reference sequence). There are 14 residues in the CDR3. The CDR3 loop is CASSGRTDYDGYTF. For the CDR3, the DNA is TGTGCCAGCAGCGGGCGGACGGACTATGACGGCTACACCTTC.

This rearrangement joins TRBV7-8 to TRBJ2-7, with TRBD1 as a possible D gene (6 bases). Germline V gives CDR1 SGHVS, CDR2 FQNEAQ. The V end was cut by 7 bases, the J end by 3 bases, with 19 bases between. CDR3 length equals 15 residues. CDR3 in DNA: TGTGCCAGCACTGAGGCCGGGACAACGAACTACGAGCAGTACTTC. Amino acids: CASTEAGTTNYEQYF. Full variable domain (missing parts from reference TRBV7-8 and TRBJ2-7): GAGVSQSPRYKVAKRGQDVALRCDPISGHVSLFWYQQALGQGPEFLTYFQNEAQLDKSGLPSDRFFAERPEGSVSTLKIQRTQQEDSAVYLCASTEAGTTNYEQYFGPGTRLTVT.

This clone has just a few counts. V and J are TRBV15 and TRBJ1-6; D ambiguous. The CDR3 totals 14 residues. Germline V gene data show CDR1 as LNHNV and CDR2 as YYDKDF (reference sequence). The V and J ends lost 0 bases and 5 bases respectively, with 5 bases between them. This CDR3 is CATSRERDNSPLHF. DNA of the CDR3: TGTGCCACCAGCAGAGAACGGGATAATTCACCCCTCCACTTT.

V and J are TRBV27 and TRBJ1-3; a possible D gene is TRBD1 (5 bases). Germline V gives CDR1 MNHEY, CDR2 SMNVEV (reference sequence). This CDR3 comprises 17 residues. V lost 4 bases and J lost 0, with 16 bases in between. CDR3 amino acids: CASSSGGRDHSGNTIYF. The CDR3 DNA reads TGTGCCAGCAGTTCGGGAGGGAGGGACCACTCTGGAAACACCATATATTTT.

The chain links TRBV7-3 to TRBJ2-3; 10 bases are a match to TRBD2. Unmatched junction bases numbered 2, after V lost 3 bases and J lost 2 bases. This CDR3 comprises 15 residues. Germline V lookup: CDR1 SGHTA, CDR2 FQGTGA. In DNA form, the CDR3 reads TGTGCCAGCAGCTTGAGCGGGGGGGTCACAGATACGCAGTATTTT. This gives the protein CASSLSGGVTDTQYF.

This clone has only one observation. The V call is TRBV5-1, the J call TRBJ2-7, with D possibly TRBD1 on 6 matching bases. With 4 bases removed from V and 4 bases from J, the gap between germline ends came to 12 bases. The CDR3 loop spans 13 amino acids. Per germline, CDR1 SGHRS and CDR2 YFSETQ. The chain's CDR3 is CASSPGTTYEQYF. CDR3 bases: TGCGCCAGCAGCCCTGGGACAACTTACGAGCAGTACTTC.

This clone showed up just once. This rearrangement joins TRBV29-1 to TRBJ2-3; perhaps TRBD1 as D (8 bases). V lost 6 bases, J lost 2 bases, and 21 bases lay in between. The CDR3 length is 16 residues. Germline loops: CDR1 SQVTM, CDR2 ANQGSEA. The CDR3 loop reads CSVQGVGGGITDTQYF. The CDR3, as DNA: TGCAGCGTACAGGGGGTAGGCGGGGGAATCACAGATACGCAGTATTTT.